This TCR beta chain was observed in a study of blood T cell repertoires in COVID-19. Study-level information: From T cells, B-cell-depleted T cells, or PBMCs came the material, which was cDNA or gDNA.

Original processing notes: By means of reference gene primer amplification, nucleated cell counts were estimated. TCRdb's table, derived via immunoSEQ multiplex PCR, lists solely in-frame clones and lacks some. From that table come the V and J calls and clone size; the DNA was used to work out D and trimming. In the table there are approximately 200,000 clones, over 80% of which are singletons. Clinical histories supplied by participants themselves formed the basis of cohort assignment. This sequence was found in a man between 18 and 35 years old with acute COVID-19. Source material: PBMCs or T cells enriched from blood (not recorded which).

CDR3 protein: CASSLSREAETQYF. DNA for the CDR3: TGTGCCAGCAGCTTGTCACGGGAAGCGGAGACCCAGTACTTC. This chain links TRBV7-3 with TRBJ2-5; weak D call: TRBD2 (5 bases). V was shortened by 3 bases and J by 5 bases, with 13 bases between the two germline ends. Germline V gives CDR1 SGHTA, CDR2 FQGTGA. The CDR3 has 14 residues. Based on the CDR3 plus reference TRBV7-3 and TRBJ2-5, the full variable domain is GAGVSQTPSNKVTEKGKYVELRCDPISGHTALYWYRQSLGQGPEFLIYFQGTGAADDSGLPNDRFFAVRPEGSVSTLKIQRTERGDSAVYLCASSLSREAETQYFGPGTRLLVL.